Below are 5 T cell receptor beta chains sequenced from a single sample in a study of blood T cell repertoires in COVID-19. Generated by immunoSEQ multiplex PCR, the TCRdb table keeps only in-frame clones and is missing some. This sample has about 190,000 clones, with 70% to 80% found just once. The sequenced sample consisted of peripheral blood. All receptors derive from a woman in her 50s with acute or convalescent COVID-19.

This rearrangement joins TRBV27 to TRBJ1-5, with a tentative D call TRBD1 (5 bases). Trimming removed 6 bases at V and 5 bases at J, with 17 bases between. CDR3 length equals 15 residues. Germline lookup yields CDR1 MNHEY and CDR2 SMNVEV (reference sequence). DNA of the CDR3: TGTGCCAGCAGGCGGGACGGTAGATCCCATCAGCCCCAGCATTTT. Translating gives CASRRDGRSHQPQHF.

This clone was counted between two and nine times. The chain links TRBV6-5 to TRBJ1-6; D perhaps matches TRBD1 (5 bases). There are 16 residues in the CDR3. V gave up 0 bases and J gave up 10 bases, with 16 bases separating them. From germline, CDR1 is MNHEY and CDR2 SVGAGI. The CDR3 protein is CASSYSGRQGESPLHF. The CDR3, as DNA: TGTGCCAGCAGTTACTCGGGGAGGCAGGGTGAATCACCCCTCCACTTT.

The rearrangement joins TRBV19 to TRBJ2-2; 11 bases align to TRBD1. CDR3 length: 14 amino acids. Germline trimming cut 7 bases from V and 5 bases from J; bases unmatched to any gene: 3. Germline lookup yields CDR1 LNHDA and CDR2 SQIVND (reference sequence). The DNA for the CDR3 is TGTGCCAGTACCCGGGACAGGGGGACCGGGGAGCTGTTTTTT. The encoded protein is CASTRDRGTGELFF.

This chain links TRBV2 with TRBJ1-1; tentatively, D is TRBD1 (6 bases). The germline CDR1 and CDR2 sequences are SNHLY and FYNNEI. CDR3 length equals 13 residues. V was shortened by 7 bases and J by 1 base, with 10 bases between the two germline ends. CDR3 in DNA: TGTGCCAGCAAAGGACAGCCGAACACTGAAGCTTTCTTT. The encoded protein is CASKGQPNTEAFF.

Comment on this clone: The same CDR3 also results from other DNA sequences found in this sample. The chain uses TRBV12-3 or TRBV12-4 and TRBJ1-2; D perhaps matches TRBD1 (6 bases). This CDR3 contains 12 residues. V shed 6 bases and J shed 5 bases, with 10 bases lying between them. The CDR3 sequence is CASSVTGYGYTF. In DNA form, the CDR3 reads TGTGCCAGCAGCGTGACAGGATATGGCTACACCTTC.